These T cell receptor beta chains were read from a single sample in a study of cytomegalovirus exposure and HLA in healthy donors. Data came from immunoSEQ multiplex PCR; TCRdb stores just in-frame clones and leaves some out. The sample yields more than 150,000 clones, 88% seen once. Sequencing used PBMCs. These receptors all stem from a man between 18 and 35 years old in good health and CMV-seronegative. CDR3s include the opening cysteine and the closing phenylalanine or tryptophan. The D gene is left open where the match is weak. Expanded clones get a size class; other rows say once, few or many, or leave the size out.

D gene: TRBD1
J gene: TRBJ1-4
V gene: TRBV11-2
clone size: once
CDR3 DNA: TGTGCCAGCAGCTTAGGACGTGGAGGGGACAGACAAAATGAAAAACTGTTTTTT
CDR3 protein: CASSLGRGGDRQNEKLFF

D gene: .
J gene: TRBJ1-5
V gene: TRBV6-1
clone size: few
CDR3 DNA: TGTGCCAGCAGTTTAGAACAGGGCCTTTTATCCCAGCATTTT
CDR3 protein: CASSLEQGLLSQHF

D gene: .
J gene: TRBJ2-5
V gene: TRBV4-2
clone size: once
CDR3 DNA: TGTGCCAGCAGCCAAGAGGGAGGTTCGCGGGGCCCTCAAGAGACCCAGTACTTC
CDR3 protein: CASSQEGGSRGPQETQYF

D gene: TRBD1
J gene: TRBJ2-2
V gene: TRBV5-4
clone size: .
CDR3 DNA: TGTGCCATGACGGACAGGCGGGCCTCCGGGGAGCTGTTTTTT
CDR3 protein: CAMTDRRASGELFF

D gene: .
J gene: TRBJ2-1
V gene: TRBV6-5
clone size: .
CDR3 DNA: TGTGCCAGCAGTCGCACTCGCTACAATGAGCAGTTCTTC
CDR3 protein: CASSRTRYNEQFF

D gene: .
J gene: TRBJ1-2
V gene: TRBV5-5
clone size: .
CDR3 DNA: TGTGCCAGCAGCTTGAACGGGAATCTACCTTATGGCTACACCTTC
CDR3 protein: CASSLNGNLPYGYTF

D gene: TRBD1
J gene: TRBJ2-5
V gene: TRBV5-1
clone size: .
CDR3 DNA: TGCGCCAGCAGCTTGGGACAGGGGCGAGAGACCCAGTACTTC
CDR3 protein: CASSLGQGRETQYF

D gene: TRBD1
J gene: TRBJ2-1
V gene: TRBV4-1
clone size: .
CDR3 DNA: TGCGCCAGCAGCCAAGAACAGGGGGAAAATGAGCAGTTCTTC
CDR3 protein: CASSQEQGENEQFF

D gene: .
J gene: TRBJ1-4
V gene: TRBV4-2
clone size: few
CDR3 DNA: TGTGCCAGCAGCCAAGAGGGGGGGGGCTTCTATGAAAAACTGTTTTTT
CDR3 protein: CASSQEGGGFYEKLFF

D gene: .
J gene: TRBJ1-2
V gene: TRBV5-1
clone size: .
CDR3 DNA: TGCGCCAGCACCAGTTCGGACGGAGGCGCGGGCTACACCTTC
CDR3 protein: CASTSSDGGAGYTF

D gene: TRBD2
J gene: TRBJ2-5
V gene: TRBV6-1
clone size: .
CDR3 DNA: TGTGCCAGCAGCCGGGGGAGGGGTGGGTACGAGACCCAGTACTTC
CDR3 protein: CASSRGRGGYETQYF

D gene: .
J gene: TRBJ1-2
V gene: TRBV29-1
clone size: .
CDR3 DNA: TGCAGCGTTGAACCCTACAGGAACTATGGCTACACCTTC
CDR3 protein: CSVEPYRNYGYTF

D gene: .
J gene: TRBJ2-2
V gene: TRBV6-5
clone size: .
CDR3 DNA: TGCGCGGCCCGGGGAGGAATGACCGGGGAGCTGTTTTTT
CDR3 protein: CAARGGMTGELFF

D gene: .
J gene: TRBJ2-3
V gene: TRBV5-1
clone size: .
CDR3 DNA: TGCGCCAGCAGACGGGGGAGCACAGATACGCAGTATTTT
CDR3 protein: CASRRGSTDTQYF

D gene: TRBD2
J gene: TRBJ2-7
V gene: TRBV5-6
clone size: .
CDR3 DNA: TGTGCCAGCAGCTTCGTTACTAGCGGGAACGGTGAGCAGTACTTC
CDR3 protein: CASSFVTSGNGEQYF

D gene: .
J gene: TRBJ1-1
V gene: TRBV5-1
clone size: .
CDR3 DNA: TGCGCCAGCAGCTTGGGGGCCAGCACTGAAGCTTTCTTT
CDR3 protein: CASSLGASTEAFF

D gene: .
J gene: TRBJ2-2
V gene: TRBV10-1
clone size: .
CDR3 DNA: TGCGCCAGCGGTAGCCAGGGGGGTAACACCGGGGAGCTGTTTTTT
CDR3 protein: CASGSQGGNTGELFF

D gene: TRBD2
J gene: TRBJ2-7
V gene: TRBV29-1
clone size: .
CDR3 DNA: TGCAGCGTTGTTCTAGCGGGAGAAGTTATGTACGAGCAGTACTTC
CDR3 protein: CSVVLAGEVMYEQYF

D gene: .
J gene: TRBJ2-7
V gene: TRBV28
clone size: .
CDR3 DNA: TGTGCCAGCAGTTTGGCCAGGGAAGGGTACGAGCAGTACTTC
CDR3 protein: CASSLAREGYEQYF

D gene: .
J gene: TRBJ1-2
V gene: TRBV28
clone size: .
CDR3 DNA: TGTGCCAGCAGGACTGCAGAGACGTTTTATAACTATGGCTACACCTTC
CDR3 protein: CASRTAETFYNYGYTF

D gene: .
J gene: TRBJ1-2
V gene: TRBV6-5
clone size: .
CDR3 DNA: TGTGCCAGCAGCGCTGACAGCTATGGCTACACCTTC
CDR3 protein: CASSADSYGYTF

D gene: TRBD1
J gene: TRBJ1-1
V gene: TRBV6-4
clone size: .
CDR3 DNA: TGTGCCAGCAGTGAGAGACAGGGGAAATCTGAAGCTTTCTTT
CDR3 protein: CASSERQGKSEAFF

D gene: TRBD2
J gene: TRBJ2-1
V gene: TRBV29-1
clone size: .
CDR3 DNA: TGCAGCGCCTCCGGGACTAGCGGGTACAATGAGCAGTTCTTC
CDR3 protein: CSASGTSGYNEQFF

D gene: .
J gene: TRBJ2-5
V gene: TRBV2
clone size: .
CDR3 DNA: TGTGCCAGCAGATCGGACAGCCGAGAGACCCAGTACTTC
CDR3 protein: CASRSDSRETQYF

D gene: TRBD1
J gene: TRBJ1-2
V gene: TRBV5-6
clone size: .
CDR3 DNA: TGTGCCAGCAGCCCTAACAGGCAGGGGGCGAACCCCCTCTATGGCTACACCTTC
CDR3 protein: CASSPNRQGANPLYGYTF

D gene: .
J gene: TRBJ2-7
V gene: TRBV11-2
clone size: once
CDR3 DNA: TGTGCCAGCAGCCCTTCAGGGTGGTACAAACCTCGCGAGCAGTACTTC
CDR3 protein: CASSPSGWYKPREQYF

D gene: TRBD2
J gene: TRBJ2-1
V gene: TRBV27
clone size: .
CDR3 DNA: TGTGCCAGCAGTTTCGATATTTCGGGAGGGCCCGGTGAGCAGTTCTTC
CDR3 protein: CASSFDISGGPGEQFF

D gene: .
J gene: TRBJ1-5
V gene: TRBV2
clone size: .
CDR3 DNA: TGTGCCAGCAGTGATTGGAATGAGGGTCAGCCCCAGCATTTT
CDR3 protein: CASSDWNEGQPQHF

D gene: TRBD1
J gene: TRBJ1-1
V gene: TRBV14
clone size: .
CDR3 DNA: TGTGCCAGCAGCCAACGGGACAGGGCACCGATGAACACTGAAGCTTTCTTT
CDR3 protein: CASSQRDRAPMNTEAFF

D gene: TRBD1
J gene: TRBJ2-2
V gene: TRBV30
clone size: .
CDR3 DNA: TGTGCCTGGAGTGTTGGGACAGGGTACCCCGGGGAGCTGTTTTTT
CDR3 protein: CAWSVGTGYPGELFF

D gene: .
J gene: TRBJ2-7
V gene: TRBV27
clone size: .
CDR3 DNA: TGTGCCAGCGGCCCCAGGTTCTCCTACGAGCAGTACTTC
CDR3 protein: CASGPRFSYEQYF

D gene: TRBD1
J gene: TRBJ1-2
V gene: TRBV28
clone size: few
CDR3 DNA: TGTGCCAGCAGTTCGCAGGGGGCTCTCGGCTACACCTTC
CDR3 protein: CASSSQGALGYTF

D gene: TRBD1
J gene: TRBJ2-1
V gene: TRBV5-6
clone size: .
CDR3 DNA: TGTGCCAGCAGCTTCATAACAGGGGGCTGGAATGAGCAGTTCTTC
CDR3 protein: CASSFITGGWNEQFF

D gene: .
J gene: TRBJ2-2
V gene: TRBV7-6
clone size: .
CDR3 DNA: TGTGCCAGCAGCCCCGGACAGAACACCGGGGAGCTGTTTTTT
CDR3 protein: CASSPGQNTGELFF

D gene: TRBD1
J gene: TRBJ1-1
V gene: TRBV5-1
clone size: .
CDR3 DNA: TGCGCCAGCAGCTGGGGGGACAGGGAGAACACTGAAGCTTTCTTT
CDR3 protein: CASSWGDRENTEAFF

D gene: TRBD1
J gene: TRBJ1-6
V gene: TRBV13
clone size: .
CDR3 DNA: TGTGCCAGCAGCCCACAGGGGAGCTCCTATAATTCACCCCTCCACTTT
CDR3 protein: CASSPQGSSYNSPLHF

D gene: .
J gene: TRBJ1-5
V gene: TRBV28
clone size: few
CDR3 DNA: TGTGCCAGCACGGCGGGGCGGGATCAGCCCCAGCATTTT
CDR3 protein: CASTAGRDQPQHF

D gene: .
J gene: TRBJ2-3
V gene: TRBV5-6
clone size: .
CDR3 DNA: TGTGCCAGCACATCAGGGATATTCACAGATACGCAGTATTTT
CDR3 protein: CASTSGIFTDTQYF

D gene: .
J gene: TRBJ2-1
V gene: TRBV5-1
clone size: .
CDR3 DNA: TGCGCCAGCAGCTTGGTGGCCACAACGGAGGAGCAGTTCTTC
CDR3 protein: CASSLVATTEEQFF

D gene: TRBD1
J gene: TRBJ2-5
V gene: TRBV7-2
clone size: .
CDR3 DNA: TGTGCCAGCAGCTTAGCGGCCGGACAGGGGAGGGAGACCCAGTACTTC
CDR3 protein: CASSLAAGQGRETQYF

D gene: TRBD2
J gene: TRBJ2-3
V gene: TRBV29-1
clone size: .
CDR3 DNA: TGCAGCGTTGAACGGCTAGCGGGGGAGGGCACAGATACGCAGTATTTT
CDR3 protein: CSVERLAGEGTDTQYF

D gene: TRBD1
J gene: TRBJ1-1
V gene: TRBV19
clone size: .
CDR3 DNA: TGTGCCAGTACCAGATCGACAGGGTGGGGAACTGAAGCTTTCTTT
CDR3 protein: CASTRSTGWGTEAFF

D gene: TRBD1
J gene: TRBJ2-7
V gene: TRBV5-1
clone size: .
CDR3 DNA: TGCGCCAGCAGCATCGGGACAGGGGACTACGAGCAGTACTTC
CDR3 protein: CASSIGTGDYEQYF

D gene: .
J gene: TRBJ1-4
V gene: TRBV28
clone size: .
CDR3 DNA: TGTGCCAGCAGTTTATGGGGGAGGGGCGATGAAAAACTGTTTTTT
CDR3 protein: CASSLWGRGDEKLFF

D gene: TRBD2
J gene: TRBJ2-4
V gene: TRBV18
clone size: .
CDR3 DNA: TGTGCCAGCTCACCACCAAGTGGGCGGGAGAACATTCAGTACTTC
CDR3 protein: CASSPPSGRENIQYF

D gene: TRBD1
J gene: TRBJ2-2
V gene: TRBV2
clone size: few
CDR3 DNA: TGTGCCAGCGAACGCGGGACAGGGGGTGGCGGGGAGCTGTTTTTT
CDR3 protein: CASERGTGGGGELFF

D gene: TRBD1
J gene: TRBJ2-3
V gene: TRBV29-1
clone size: .
CDR3 DNA: TGCAGCGTTGTAGGGACAGGGTGGGGCACAGATACGCAGTATTTT
CDR3 protein: CSVVGTGWGTDTQYF

D gene: .
J gene: TRBJ2-7
V gene: TRBV4-1
clone size: .
CDR3 DNA: TGCGCCAGCAGCCAAAACCGGGACTCGCGCTCCTACGAGCAGTACTTC
CDR3 protein: CASSQNRDSRSYEQYF

D gene: .
J gene: TRBJ1-2
V gene: TRBV7-9
clone size: .
CDR3 DNA: TGTGCCAGCAGCTCGACCGGAGGGGAGAACTATGGCTACACCTTC
CDR3 protein: CASSSTGGENYGYTF

D gene: .
J gene: TRBJ1-1
V gene: TRBV28
clone size: .
CDR3 DNA: TGTGCCAGCAGTCTTGCGGTGAACACTGAAGCTTTCTTT
CDR3 protein: CASSLAVNTEAFF

D gene: .
J gene: TRBJ1-2
V gene: TRBV7-8
clone size: .
CDR3 DNA: TGTGCCAGCAGCCCCTCGTCAGGGCGGAACTATGGCTACACCTTC
CDR3 protein: CASSPSSGRNYGYTF